Sequencing of this TCR beta chain was carried out in a study of cytomegalovirus exposure and HLA in healthy donors. This CDR3 is built from 14 residues. Trimming at V came to 6 bases and at J to 0 bases, leaving 4 bases not matched to a gene. Germline V CDR1 and CDR2: MNHEY, SMNVEV (reference sequence). The PCR ran on 60 Vbeta and 13 Jbeta primers. Generated by immunoSEQ multiplex PCR, the TCRdb table keeps only in-frame clones and is missing some. The sample consists of 95,000 to 120,000 clones, over 65% of them appearing once. The origin of this receptor is a woman between 18 and 29 years old in good health and CMV-seronegative. Sequencing input: PBMCs. The gene calls are TRBV27 and TRBJ2-7; 8 bases map to TRBD2. The CDR3 bases are TGTGCCAGCAGCCGCGGGGGGAGCTCCTACGAGCAGTACTTC. Residues: CASSRGGSSYEQYF.